The 21 T cell receptor beta chains below were found in one sample sequenced in a study of blood T cells in healthy people across ages. A J-beta primer mix and a sample-barcoded 5' primer were used in a second PCR of roughly 7 to 12 cycles. Via MiXCR, TCRdb re-called the 5' RACE reads, giving one row per CDR3 protein. The sample has hundreds of thousands of distinct CDR3 sequences, roughly 50% seen once. Specimen: blood. These receptors were collected from a man in his sixties in good health.

The chain combines TRBV12-3 or TRBV12-4 with TRBJ1-6; possible D gene TRBD1, 6 bases. CDR3 length: 15 amino acids. Trimming pared 3 bases from V and 5 bases from J, leaving 11 bases between. The CDR3 region is CASSFQQGDNSPLHF. DNA of the CDR3: TGTGCCAGCAGTTTTCAACAGGGCGATAATTCACCCCTCCACTTT.

V usage is TRBV21-1 and J usage is TRBJ2-2; the table's D call TRBD2 went unverified against the DNA. TRBV21-1 counts as a pseudogene. The CDR3 runs 13 residues. This CDR3 is CASLKEETGELFF. The CDR3 nucleotides read TGTGCCAGCCTCAAGGAGGAGACCGGGGAGCTGTTTTTT.

The chain carries TRBV4-1 and TRBJ1-2; D not certain. V was clipped by 0 bases and J by 5 bases, with 10 bases between them. The length of the CDR3 is 14 residues. CDR1 MGHRA and CDR2 YSYEKL come from the germline V gene. The CDR3 loop reads CASSQDSFFYGYTF. For the CDR3, the DNA is TGCGCCAGCAGCCAAGACAGTTTTTTTTATGGCTACACCTTC.

Remarks on this clonotype: The germline gene is not matched at one end of the junction; a read error may be the cause. The chain links TRBV7-2 to TRBJ2-6, with TRBD1 matching 7 bases. CDR1 and CDR2 (germline): SGHTA, FQGNSA. There are 16 residues in the CDR3. In DNA, the CDR3 is TGTGCCAGCAGTTTAGAGGGGGCTTCTGGGGCCAACGTCCTGACTTTC. Translation: CASSLEGASGANVLTF.

The chain links TRBV6-5 to TRBJ2-1; unclear D gene. Trimming shortened V by 0 bases and J by 0 bases, and 12 bases separated the two germline ends. The CDR3 consists of 17 residues. Germline CDR1 MNHEY, CDR2 SVGAGI. The CDR3 loop reads CASSYSVGTSSYNEQFF. CDR3 sequence (DNA): TGTGCCAGCAGTTACTCGGTCGGTACGAGCTCCTACAATGAGCAGTTCTTC.

The chain is built from TRBV5-1 and TRBJ2-3; perhaps TRBD2 as D (5 bases). The CDR3 covers 16 residues. Germline CDR1 is SGHRS and CDR2 is YFSETQ. V was clipped by 3 bases and J by 4 bases, with 18 bases between them. The CDR3, as DNA: TGCGCCAGCAGCTGGGCGGGCGGAATGTCCCCAGATACGCAGTATTTT. Amino acid sequence: CASSWAGGMSPDTQYF.

This sequence joins TRBV9 and TRBJ2-3, with a tentative D call TRBD1 (6 bases). With 3 bases removed from V and 0 bases from J, the gap between germline ends came to 11 bases. The CDR3 totals 15 residues. Per the germline V gene, CDR1 is SGDLS and CDR2 is YYNGEE. The CDR3: CASSASGGSTDTQYF. In DNA form, the CDR3 reads TGTGCCAGCAGCGCTTCTGGGGGCAGCACAGATACGCAGTATTTT.

This clonotype was counted between two and nine times. The chain couples TRBV20-1 to TRBJ2-5; 8 positions match TRBD2. V gave up 0 bases and J gave up 1 base; unmatched junction bases: 7. Germline V gene lookup returns CDR1 DFQATT and CDR2 SNEGSKA (reference sequence). CDR3 length: 16 amino acids. The CDR3 here is CSARDPGRGGQETQYF. The CDR3 DNA follows: TGCAGTGCTAGAGATCCTGGACGGGGGGGCCAAGAGACCCAGTACTTC.

J is TRBJ1-2 and V is TRBV3-1, with 8 bases that match TRBD1. In germline, CDR1 is LGHDT, CDR2 YNNKEL (reference sequence). With 4 bases clipped from V and 3 bases from J, the junction kept 7 bases outside the gene matches. CDR3 length: 15 residues. The CDR3 spells CASSRLVGQDYGYTF. The CDR3 nucleotides are TGTGCCAGCAGCCGCCTGGTGGGACAGGACTATGGCTACACCTTC.

This clonotype has only one observation. This rearrangement joins TRBV5-1 to TRBJ2-2, with unresolved D. V lost 4 bases to trimming and J lost 5 bases, with 12 bases between them. The CDR3 consists of 14 residues. Germline V gene data show CDR1 as SGHRS and CDR2 as YFSETQ. The CDR3 here is CASSVPGQTGELFF. CDR3 DNA sequence: TGCGCCAGCAGCGTCCCGGGTCAAACCGGGGAGCTGTTTTTT.

The V and J genes are TRBV20-1 and TRBJ2-4, with TRBD2 matching 12 bases. V shed 6 bases and J 0 bases; nucleotides not matched to a gene: 3. The germline V gene encodes CDR1 DFQATT and CDR2 SNEGSKA (reference sequence). The length of the CDR3 is 15 residues. The CDR3 sequence: CSALLAGGAKNIQYF. For the CDR3, the DNA is TGCAGTGCCCTACTAGCGGGGGGAGCCAAAAACATTCAGTACTTC.

This rearrangement joins TRBV6-5 to TRBJ1-1, with D possibly TRBD1 on 6 matching bases. With 0 bases removed from V and 0 bases from J, the gap between germline ends came to 11 bases. The CDR3 has 16 amino acids. Per germline, CDR1 MNHEY and CDR2 SVGAGI. The CDR3 region is CASSYSSGALNTEAFF. As DNA, the CDR3 is TGTGCCAGCAGTTACTCCTCGGGGGCCCTGAACACTGAAGCTTTCTTT.

The chain joins TRBV2 to TRBJ2-7; the match to TRBD1 covers 8 bases. The end of the DNA fits TRBJ2-5 better, so the J call may be wrong. The germline gives CDR1 SNHLY, CDR2 FYNNEI. The CDR3 is made up of 14 amino acids. This CDR3 reads CASNQGAIVETQYF. DNA of the CDR3: TGTGCCAGCAACCAGGGGGCGATTGTGGAGACCCAGTACTTC.

V usage is TRBV12-3 or TRBV12-4 and J usage is TRBJ1-5; a possible D gene is TRBD1 (6 bases). This CDR3 has 13 amino acids. The V end was cut by 2 bases, the J end by 7 bases, with 9 bases between. This CDR3 is CASSLTGRQPQHF. In nucleotides, the CDR3 is TGTGCCAGCAGTTTAACAGGGAGGCAGCCCCAGCATTTT.

The rearrangement joins TRBV11-1 to TRBJ2-3, with D perhaps given as TRBD1 or TRBD2 (6 bases each). The CDR3 loop spans 14 amino acids. Germline-derived CDR1 and CDR2 are SGHAT and FQDESV (reference sequence). The ends were cut back, 3 bases at V and 2 bases at J, with 9 bases in the middle. This chain's CDR3 is CASSFWGATDTQYF. CDR3 DNA: TGTGCCAGCAGCTTTTGGGGGGCCACAGATACGCAGTATTTT. The full variable domain, its missing parts supplied by reference TRBV11-1 and TRBJ2-3, is EAEVAQSPRYKITEKSQAVAFWCDPISGHATLYWYRQILGQGPELLVQFQDESVVDDSQLPKDRFSAERLKGVDSTLKIQPAELGDSAMYLCASSFWGATDTQYFGPGTRLTVL.

The chain employs TRBV5-1 and TRBJ2-5; D possibly corresponds to TRBD2 (5 bases). V was cut by 1 base and J by 1 base, with 8 bases left in between. Germline V gene data show CDR1 as SGHRS and CDR2 as YFSETQ. CDR3 length: 14 amino acids. The CDR3: CASSLPSTQETQYF. The CDR3 DNA sequence: TGCGCCAGCAGCTTGCCTAGCACCCAAGAGACCCAGTACTTC.

The chain employs TRBV9 and TRBJ1-1; D gene ambiguous. From germline, CDR1 is SGDLS and CDR2 YYNGEE. The V gene lost 4 bases and the J gene lost 5 bases, with 9 bases spanning the gap. This CDR3 contains 12 residues. CDR3 sequence reads: CASSPVQTEAFF. Written as DNA, the CDR3 is TGTGCCAGCAGCCCCGTTCAGACTGAAGCTTTCTTT.

This clonotype was seen a handful of times. The chain recombines TRBV20-1 with TRBJ2-5; tentatively, D is TRBD2 (6 bases). The CDR3 is 16 amino acids. Germline V lookup: CDR1 DFQATT, CDR2 SNEGSKA (reference sequence). V lost 0 bases and J 5 bases, leaving 19 bases between the germline ends. CDR3 DNA: TGCAGTGCTAGAGATCGGGCTCCCTTTGCGGGGGAGACCCAGTACTTC. It specifies CSARDRAPFAGETQYF.

The J gene is TRBJ2-5, the V gene TRBV20-1; 8 bases line up with TRBD2. The J call is uncertain, as TRBJ2-7 better fits the DNA end. The CDR3 has 13 amino acids. Germline CDR1 is DFQATT and CDR2 is SNEGSKA (reference sequence). Written as DNA, the CDR3 is TGCAGTGCTATCGGGGGGGGGCACTACGAGCAGTACTTC. Protein product: CSAIGGGHYEQYF.

The rearrangement uses TRBV10-3 and TRBJ2-3; D assignment may be TRBD1 or TRBD2 (6 bases each). V lost 5 bases, J lost 4 bases, and 16 bases lay in between. The CDR3 is 15 amino acids. Germline V gives CDR1 ENHRY, CDR2 SYGVKD. CDR3 in DNA: TGTGCCATCAGTCAGGGGCCTTCGGGGGCAGATACGCAGTATTTT. This translates into CAISQGPSGADTQYF.

This chain joins TRBV5-1 and TRBJ2-1, with 10 bases that match TRBD2. This CDR3 has 15 residues. CDR1 is SGHRS and CDR2 is YFSETQ in the germline V gene. V shed 4 bases and J 6 bases; nucleotides not matched to a gene: 7. The CDR3 region has the DNA TGCGCCAGCAGCAGAGCGGGGGGGCTCGGCAATGAGCAGTTCTTC. Protein sequence: CASSRAGGLGNEQFF.